This is a list of T cell receptor beta chains from one sample in a study of early T cells in non-severe SARS-CoV-2 infection. MiXCR, run by TCRdb on the 5' RACE reads, gives a single entry per CDR3 protein. The table has roughly 69,000 distinct CDR3 sequences, roughly 9.4% seen once; the top ten hold 5.9%. The sample comprised whole blood. These receptors were obtained from an adult who was a healthcare worker with PCR-confirmed SARS-CoV-2 infection or an uninfected control (not recorded which). Both conserved end residues are part of each CDR3. D genes are given only for firm matches. For some rows the clone size is stated as once, few or many, or as a class when expanded; others skip it.

size	V	J	D	DNA	CDR3
many	TRBV6-5	TRBJ2-1	TRBD1	TGTGCCAGCAGCTGGACAGGGGGCAATGAGCAGTTCTTC	CASSWTGGNEQFF
many	TRBV30	TRBJ1-5	TRBD1	TGTGCCTGGAGTGTACAGGGGCGGATCAATCAGCCCCAGCATTTT	CAWSVQGRINQPQHF
few	TRBV18	TRBJ2-5	-	TGTGCCAGCTCACCAACCCCCGCGCAGACCCAGTACTTC	CASSPTPAQTQYF
many	TRBV28	TRBJ1-5	TRBD1	TGTGCCAGCAGTAGGGACAGCTTCAATCAGCCCCAGCATTTT	CASSRDSFNQPQHF
few	TRBV2	TRBJ1-5	-	TGTGCCAGCACCCGCCTGAATAGCAATCAGCCCCAGCATTTT	CASTRLNSNQPQHF
-	TRBV5-3	TRBJ2-3	TRBD2	TGTGCCAGATCCCGGGGGGTCCCGGGCTTCAGTCCGCAGTATTTT	CARSRGVPGFSPQYF
few	TRBV24-1	TRBJ2-1	TRBD2	TGTGCCACCAGTCCCTTGAACAGCGGGAGGGACCTGTGGAATGAGCAGTTCTTC	CATSPLNSGRDLWNEQFF
many	TRBV2	TRBJ2-1	-	TGTGCCAGCTCGGGCTCCTACAATGAGCAGTTCTTC	CASSGSYNEQFF
many	TRBV29-1	TRBJ2-1	-	TGCAGCGTATATCCCCCTATGGGGGGCGCCGACAATGAGCAGTTCTTC	CSVYPPMGGADNEQFF
many	TRBV9	TRBJ2-3	-	TGTGCCAGCAGCGTAGCTACGTGGGATACGCAGTATTTT	CASSVATWDTQYF
few	TRBV18	TRBJ2-2	TRBD2	TGTGCCAGCTCACCGGCTAGCGGCGCCTACACCGGGGAGCTGTTTTTT	CASSPASGAYTGELFF
many	TRBV7-9	TRBJ1-2	-	TGTGCCAGCAGCTTAAGGGTTTATGGCTACACCTTC	CASSLRVYGYTF
few	TRBV3-1	TRBJ2-7	TRBD2	TGTGCCAGCAGCCAAGGGGCCCAGCGGGGGATCTACGAGCAGTACTTC	CASSQGAQRGIYEQYF
-	TRBV29-1	TRBJ2-1	-	TGCAGCGTTGAAGAAGGGACCCAGCAGTTCTTC	CSVEEGTQQFF
many	TRBV28	TRBJ1-1	TRBD1	TGTGCCAGCAGGCAAACAGGGGCGTTGAACACTGAAGCTTTCTTT	CASRQTGALNTEAFF
many	TRBV5-1	TRBJ2-3	-	TGCGCCAGCAGCTCTTTGACTAGCACAGATACGCAGTATTTT	CASSSLTSTDTQYF
-	TRBV10-3	TRBJ2-2	-	TGTGCCATCAGTGAGATGTCCGGGGCTGCGAACACCGGGGAGCTGTTTTTT	CAISEMSGAANTGELFF
-	TRBV5-4	TRBJ2-3	-	TGTGCCAGCAGCGAAATAAGCGGGACAAGGACAGATACGCAGTATTTT	CASSEISGTRTDTQYF
-	TRBV5-1	TRBJ1-4	TRBD1	TGCGCCAGCAGCCCAGGGGGAAGAAGTGAAAAACTGTTTTTT	CASSPGGRSEKLFF
few	TRBV7-9	TRBJ1-1	-	TGTGCCAGCAGCTTATGGGGAGATCTGGACACTGAAGCTTTCTTT	CASSLWGDLDTEAFF
few	TRBV20-1	TRBJ2-1	TRBD2	TGCAGTGCTCTACAAGCGGGAGTCTACCTGAATGAGCAGTTCTTC	CSALQAGVYLNEQFF
-	TRBV19	TRBJ1-5	TRBD1	TGTGCCAGTATCGGGAAGGGGACAGAGGGCGAGCCCCAGCATTTT	CASIGKGTEGEPQHF
-	TRBV20-1	TRBJ2-1	-	TGCAGTGCTAGAGCAGGCGGCCTAAATGAGCAGTTCTTC	CSARAGGLNEQFF
many	TRBV6-5	TRBJ1-6	TRBD1	TGTGCCAGCAGCTCGAAGCCCCAGGGGGGAAATTCACCCCTCCACTTT	CASSSKPQGGNSPLHF
few	TRBV27	TRBJ2-7	-	TGTGCCAGCAGTTCCCTGACTAACCTGTACGAGCAGTACTTC	CASSSLTNLYEQYF
-	TRBV20-1	TRBJ1-3	-	TGCAGTGCGACACAGGGTACTGGAAACACCATATATTTT	CSATQGTGNTIYF
few	TRBV7-6	TRBJ2-1	TRBD1	TGTGCCAGCAGCTTCCAACAGGGGGACCCTAGGGAGTTCTTC	CASSFQQGDPREFF
-	TRBV6-5	TRBJ1-2	-	TGTGCCAGCAGCAAGCGTTACGGACAGTCTCCTCATGGCTACACCTTC	CASSKRYGQSPHGYTF
-	TRBV6-5	TRBJ2-6	-	TGTGCCAGCAGTCCGGCAGGGTCCCCACCTGGGGCCAACGTCCTGACTTTC	CASSPAGSPPGANVLTF
many	TRBV6-1	TRBJ1-5	-	TGTGCCAGCAGTGAACGGGCAGGGGAGAATCAGCCCCAGCATTTT	CASSERAGENQPQHF
few	TRBV20-1	TRBJ2-1	-	TGCAGTGCTAGAGATAGTCCCAGCTCCTACAATGAGCAGTTCTTC	CSARDSPSSYNEQFF
few	TRBV2	TRBJ1-6	-	TGTGCCAGCAGTGAAGACAGGGCGGGATCACCCCTCCACTTT	CASSEDRAGSPLHF
many	TRBV14	TRBJ2-7	TRBD2	TGTGCCAGCAGCCGGGGACTAGCGGTTGAATACGAGCAGTACTTC	CASSRGLAVEYEQYF
-	TRBV6-2/TRBV6-3	TRBJ2-2	-	TGTGCCAGCACCGGCAGGGTCGGAAACACCGGGGAGCTGTTTTTT	CASTGRVGNTGELFF
-	TRBV7-2	TRBJ2-7	-	TGTGCCAGCAGCCGAGGACAGTACGAGCAGTACTTC	CASSRGQYEQYF
few	TRBV3-1	TRBJ2-7	-	TGTGCCAGCAGCCGGACATTTTCCTACGAGCAGTACTTC	CASSRTFSYEQYF
few	TRBV29-1	TRBJ2-2	-	TGCAGCGGGGGGCTGCTGAACGGGGAGCTGTTTTTT	CSGGLLNGELFF
-	TRBV13	TRBJ2-7	-	TGTGCCAGCAGCTTAGGGGGGACCGCGAGCTACGAGCAGTACTTC	CASSLGGTASYEQYF
-	TRBV5-1	TRBJ2-3	TRBD1	TGCGCCAGCAGCCGCCGGACAGGGGACGATACGCAGTATTTT	CASSRRTGDDTQYF
many	TRBV20-1	TRBJ1-2	-	TGCAGTGCCAAAGACCCGACCTATGGCTACACCTTC	CSAKDPTYGYTF
-	TRBV5-4	TRBJ2-1	-	TGTGCCAGCAGCTTGTCAGGGGACCTCTACAATGAGCAGTTCTTC	CASSLSGDLYNEQFF
few	TRBV20-1	TRBJ2-2	TRBD2	TGCAGTGCTACGTATAGCGGGACCGGGGAGCTGTTTTTT	CSATYSGTGELFF
many	TRBV7-8	TRBJ2-7	-	TGTGCCAGCAGCTTAGTGACAGTGAGCTCCTACGAGCAGTACTTC	CASSLVTVSSYEQYF
few	TRBV6-5	TRBJ2-2	-	TGTGCCAGCACACCGACAGGGAACACCGGGGAGCTGTTTTTT	CASTPTGNTGELFF